A single sample is the source of the 24 T cell receptor beta chains below, sequenced in a study of tumor-infiltrating lymphocytes in primary liver carcinoma. From around 520 ng of total RNA, TCR beta-specific cDNA was reverse-transcribed using a constant-region primer. Slightly modified ARM-PCR, run as three nested multiplex PCR rounds, produced the TCR beta libraries. Running roughly 10 cycles apiece, the first two PCR rounds relied on TRBV1-TRBV30 forward primers together with a C-beta reverse primer. One entry per CDR3 protein results from TCRdb running MiXCR on the multiplex PCR reads. The table shows hundreds of thousands of distinct CDR3 sequences, with about three fifths occurring only once. Out of unsorted whole blood came the blood RNA, and germline DNA was extracted as well. The specimen sequenced was peripheral blood. The receptors stem from a woman aged 25-40 years with primary liver carcinoma and hepatitis B virus infection.

Here the CDR3 DNA reads TGTGCCAGCAGGGGGAGTATGAGTACTGAAGCTTTCTTT. Translating gives CASRGSMSTEAFF. The rearrangement uses TRBV12-3 or TRBV12-4 and TRBJ1-1; no clear D gene. Deletions cut 6 bases from V and 5 bases from J, with 13 bases between. CDR3 length: 13 amino acids.

This clonotype showed up many times. The rearrangement links TRBV6-6 to TRBJ2-1, with 7 bases fitting TRBD2. V was pared by 6 bases and J by 2 bases, with 7 bases of the junction left unmatched. Germline-derived CDR1 and CDR2 are MNHNY and SVGAGI (reference sequence). This CDR3 region has 15 residues. The CDR3 region is CASSTSGITYNEQFF. CDR3 sequence (DNA): TGTGCCAGCAGCACGAGCGGGATTACCTACAATGAGCAGTTCTTC.

Comment on this clonotype: A single base separates this from a much larger clone, so it may be a read error. The rearrangement uses TRBV29-1 and TRBJ2-7, with unresolved D. This CDR3 is built from 11 residues. CDR1 and CDR2 from the germline V gene are SQVTM and ANQGSEA. V dropped 8 bases and J dropped 7 bases, with 15 bases sitting between them. CDR3 sequence reads: CSYGTPNEQYF. The CDR3, as DNA: TGCAGCTATGGCACCCCTAATGAGCAGTACTTC.

This chain connects TRBV18 to TRBJ2-5, with 7 nucleotides matching TRBD1. Losses at the gene ends were 5 bases for V and 2 bases for J; bases not matched to a gene: 5. CDR3 length: 14 amino acids. CDR1 is KGHSH, CDR2 LQKENI, per germline. The CDR3 bases are TGTGCCAGCTCAACCCGGGACAGTCAAGAGACCCAGTACTTC. Protein product: CASSTRDSQETQYF. Combining the CDR3 with reference TRBV18 and TRBJ2-5 gives the whole variable domain NAGVMQNPRHLVRRRGQEARLRCSPMKGHSHVYWYRQLPEEGLKFMVYLQKENIIDESGMPKERFSAEFPKEGPSILRIQQVVRGDSAAYFCASSTRDSQETQYFGPGTRLLVL.

This clonotype was detected a few times. V is TRBV4-3 and J is TRBJ2-1; TRBD2 aligns across 10 bases. The V gene's germline CDR1 is LGHNA and CDR2 YSLEER. The CDR3 runs to 17 residues. V shed 0 bases, J shed 7 bases, and the junction held 9 bases outside the gene matches. The CDR3, as DNA: TGCGCCAGCAGCCAAGACCACCCTAGCGGGAGTATTAATGAGCAGTTCTTC. Translated: CASSQDHPSGSINEQFF.

V usage is TRBV20-1 and J usage is TRBJ2-7; weak D call: TRBD1 (6 bases). The CDR3 consists of 14 residues. CDR1 and CDR2 from the germline V gene are DFQATT and SNEGSKA (reference sequence). Trimming removed 3 bases at V and 3 bases at J, with 15 bases between. Written as DNA, the CDR3 is TGCAGTGCTAGCTCCGGGACATCTTACTACGAGCAGTACTTC. Translating gives CSASSGTSYYEQYF.

This clonotype showed up many times. The rearrangement uses TRBV12-3 or TRBV12-4 and TRBJ2-6; 12 bases fit TRBD1. The CDR3 sequence is 19 residues long. The V segment lost 2 bases and the J segment 2 bases; nucleotides outside the gene matches: 7. In nucleotides, the CDR3 is TGTGCCAGCAGTTTAAGAATTGGGACAGGGGGCGCTGGGGCCAACGTCCTGACTTTC. Residues: CASSLRIGTGGAGANVLTF.

Remarks on this clonotype: At one end the junction does not follow the germline gene, possibly because of a read error. The J gene is TRBJ2-5, the V gene TRBV7-9; possibly TRBD1 or TRBD2 for D (5 bases each). The germline V gene has CDR1 SEHNR and CDR2 FQNEAQ (reference sequence). This CDR3 spans 15 amino acids. The CDR3 nucleotides read TGTGTCAGCAACCGGGGCCAAGCGGTAGGGGAGACCCAGTACTTC. Residues: CVSNRGQAVGETQYF.

This clonotype was seen a few times. V is TRBV6-2 or TRBV6-3 and J is TRBJ2-7; possible D gene TRBD2, 6 bases. The CDR3 is 16 amino acids. Germline V gives CDR1 MNHEY, CDR2 SVGEGT. V lost 5 bases to trimming and J lost 3 bases, with 20 bases between them. CDR3 region: CASSLTSGTGVYEQYF. The CDR3 DNA is TGTGCCAGCAGTCTTACTTCCGGGACGGGGGTCTACGAGCAGTACTTC.

With respect to this clonotype: Since the CDR3 does not end with the conserved phenylalanine or tryptophan, this likely comes from a read error. The chain is built from TRBV29-1 and TRBJ2-7, with a weak D call TRBD1 (6 bases). The CDR3 totals 12 residues. CDR1 and CDR2 (germline): SQVTM, ANQGSEA. Trimming removed 5 bases at V and 9 bases at J, with 17 bases between. CDR3 protein: CSVPNRDSGQYI. Written as DNA, the CDR3 is TGCAGCGTTCCCAACAGGGATTCGGGGCAGTACATC.

V gene TRBV10-2 combines with J gene TRBJ2-7, with D unresolved. Trimming pared 3 bases from V and 3 bases from J, leaving 9 bases between. Germline CDR1 reads WSHSY; CDR2 reads SAAADI. The CDR3 covers 13 residues. The CDR3 DNA reads as TGCGCCAGCAGTGAAGACCGTTACTACGAGCAGTACTTC. This gives the protein CASSEDRYYEQYF.

About this clonotype itself: This may be a read error, as it is one base from a much larger clone. No DNA is shown, since the ends of the CDR3 on it are uncertain; the CDR3 is the one TCRdb lists. The chain recombines TRBV12-3 or TRBV12-4 with TRBJ2-2. Inclusive of both ends, the CDR3 amounts to 16 amino acids. The CDR3 region is CASCFLATLNTGELFF.

In the case of this clonotype: A read error may produce the germline difference seen at one junction end. The chain recombines TRBV29-1 with TRBJ1-3; the D gene is possibly TRBD1 (5 bases). The CDR3 spans 15 residues. The germline V gene has CDR1 SQVTM and CDR2 ANQGSEA. This CDR3 reads CRVDSDGGSGHTIYF. CDR3 nucleotides: TGCAGAGTTGATTCTGACGGGGGGTCTGGACACACCATATATTTT.

This clonotype showed up just a few times. The CDR3 spells CAWSGQEAQYF. The CDR3 DNA sequence: TGTGCCTGGAGTGGTCAGGAAGCCCAGTACTTC. The chain joins TRBV30 to TRBJ2-5; D uncertain. V gave up 1 base and J gave up 9 bases, with 9 bases separating them. The CDR3 has 11 residues. Germline V gene lookup returns CDR1 GTSNPN and CDR2 SVGIG (reference sequence).

To note about this clonotype: The conserved final phenylalanine or tryptophan is absent from the CDR3, which likely points to a read error. The CDR3 bases are TGTGCCTGGGGTGTGGGAGGGTTAGCAGGTACGCAGTATTCT. This codes for CAWGVGGLAGTQYS. The J gene is TRBJ2-3, the V gene TRBV30, with 7 bases lining up with TRBD2. The CDR3 is made up of 14 amino acids. From germline, CDR1 is GTSNPN and CDR2 SVGIG (reference sequence).

This clonotype has a handful of counts. The chain combines TRBV4-2 with TRBJ2-1, with no clear D. Germline lookup yields CDR1 LGHNA and CDR2 YNFKEQ. V lost 7 bases to trimming and J lost 4 bases, with 20 bases between them. This CDR3 is 16 amino acids long. This chain's CDR3 is CASNADLGNPYNEQFF. CDR3 sequence (DNA): TGTGCCAGCAACGCTGACCTGGGGAACCCTTACAATGAGCAGTTCTTC.

As to this clonotype: As the CDR3 is not closed by the conserved phenylalanine or tryptophan, this likely results from a read error. In nucleotides, the CDR3 is TGTGCCAGCAGCTTAACAAGGGCGGCGTACAATGAGCAGTTCCTC. It codes for CASSLTRAAYNEQFL. V gene TRBV11-2 combines with J gene TRBJ2-1; no clear D gene. Germline CDR1 is SGHAT and CDR2 is FQNNGV. The CDR3 spans 15 residues. V lost 2 bases and J 4 bases, leaving 12 bases between the germline ends.

This clonotype was observed once. This is likely a read error, given that the CDR3 carries no conserved phenylalanine or tryptophan at its end. V and J are TRBV11-2 and TRBJ2-5; D not resolved. The CDR3 is made up of 14 amino acids. The germline V gene has CDR1 SGHAT and CDR2 FQNNGV. In DNA, the CDR3 is TGTGCTAGCAGCTTAGTTTCAGAAGTTGAGACCCAGTACTTA. Translated, it gives CASSLVSEVETQYL.

This chain connects TRBV28 to TRBJ1-1; TRBD1 might be the D (5 bases). The germline gives CDR1 MDHEN, CDR2 SYDVKM. Trimming stripped 5 bases from V and 4 bases from J, with 17 bases between. The CDR3 is made up of 15 amino acids. The CDR3 sequence is CASSRPIRVATEAFF. The CDR3 DNA sequence: TGTGCCAGCAGTCGCCCGATCAGGGTAGCCACTGAAGCTTTCTTT.

This rearrangement joins TRBV28 to TRBJ2-7; 8 bases align to TRBD1. Trimming cost V 6 bases and J 2 bases; bases outside gene matches: 12. The CDR3 is 16 amino acids. CDR1 and CDR2 (germline): MDHEN, SYDVKM. The CDR3 here is CASRGETGQDTYEQYF. CDR3 DNA: TGTGCCAGCAGGGGGGAAACGGGACAGGACACCTACGAGCAGTACTTC.

In the case of this clonotype: Germline is not matched at one junction end, which may reflect a read error. The chain combines TRBV4-1 with TRBJ1-5, with a tentative D call TRBD1 (5 bases). The CDR3 covers 16 residues. Germline lookup yields CDR1 MGHRA and CDR2 YSYEKL. The CDR3 region is CASSPRRQTGTEPQHF. The DNA for the CDR3 is TGCGCCAGTAGCCCACGCCGACAGACCGGCACGGAGCCCCAGCATTTT.

J is TRBJ2-7 and V is TRBV28, with D possibly being TRBD2 (5 bases). Germline values: CDR1 MDHEN, CDR2 SYDVKM. V shed 8 bases and J shed 0 bases, with 17 bases lying between them. This CDR3 region has 15 residues. The CDR3 sequence: CASSQGSEDSYEQYF. In DNA, the CDR3 is TGTGCCAGCTCCCAAGGGTCGGAGGACTCCTACGAGCAGTACTTC.

The rearrangement links TRBV7-9 to TRBJ2-3, with TRBD2 identical over 8 bases. The germline gives CDR1 SEHNR, CDR2 FQNEAQ (reference sequence). The CDR3 totals 12 residues. Trimming at V came to 7 bases and at J to 6 bases, leaving 3 bases not matched to a gene. CDR3 amino acids: CASILAGDTQYF. The CDR3, as DNA: TGTGCCAGCATCCTAGCGGGTGATACGCAGTATTTT.

Worth noting for this clonotype: No conserved phenylalanine or tryptophan is present at the end of the CDR3, so a read error is the likely explanation. This chain links TRBV11-2 with TRBJ2-2; possibly TRBD1 for D (5 bases). V shed 7 bases and J shed 6 bases, with 21 bases lying between them. The length of the CDR3 is 16 residues. Germline CDR1 reads SGHAT; CDR2 reads FQNNGV. The CDR3 sequence: CASKLSRDGDAGELFL. CDR3 nucleotides: TGTGCCAGCAAGCTTAGCAGGGATGGTGATGCCGGGGAGCTGTTTCTT.